This TCR beta chain comes out of a study of cytomegalovirus exposure and HLA in healthy donors. The wider study: The 130 or so validation repertoires and the roughly 670 first-cohort repertoires shared a platform, a later analysis reported. Findings and limits, study-wide: In vitro work confirmed that a few CMV-associated chains recognize CMV antigens.

Trimming cost V 6 bases and J 7 bases, with 40 bases left between them. CDR3 length: 21 residues. Per the germline V gene, CDR1 is MNHEY and CDR2 is SMNVEV (reference sequence). Using immunoSEQ multiplex PCR, the repertoire was profiled, and TCRdb retains in-frame clones only, with some absent. The sample lists around 120,000 clones, roughly nine tenths occurring once. With regard to this clone: Its matching antigen is unknown.

The genes are TRBV27 and TRBJ2-7; a weak D match, TRBD1 (5 bases). Material for sequencing was PBMCs. The receptor was isolated from a man between 18 and 29 years old in good health and CMV-seropositive. The CDR3 coding sequence is TGTGCCAGCAGCCTTAGGGGCCGACCGCATTCCCTAAAAGATGGGGTGAGGGAGCAGTACTTC. Translated, it gives CASSLRGRPHSLKDGVREQYF.